Sequencing of this T cell receptor (beta chain) was carried out in a study of Tregs in tolerant kidney transplant recipients. Produced via immunoSEQ multiplex PCR; TCRdb's table is partial and in-frame only. There are 85,000 to 90,000 clones in the sample; approximately 90% occur only once, and over 4% lies in the top ten. Trimming removed 3 bases at V and 0 bases at J, with 9 bases between. Germline V CDR1 and CDR2: GTSNPN, SVGIG (reference sequence). The CDR3 length is 13 residues. Thawed PBMCs were FACS-sorted into unstimulated CD4+CD25+CD127- regulatory T cells, CD4+CD25- non-regulatory cells, CD4 and CD8 cells.

Sample: CD8+ T cells from blood. The chain employs TRBV30 and TRBJ2-7; D unclear. The TCR sequence derives from a human donor in good health. Here the CDR3 DNA reads TGTGCCTGGAGGGTAGAAAACTCCTACGAGCAGTACTTC. As protein: CAWRVENSYEQYF.